This T cell receptor beta chain was captured by sequencing in a study of blood T cell repertoires in COVID-19. Clones were sequenced by immunoSEQ multiplex PCR, and TCRdb holds only the in-frame ones, with some missing. This sample has some 260,000 clones, with over 70% found just once. The CDR3 spans 13 residues. Germline V lookup: CDR1 LNHDA, CDR2 SQIVND (reference sequence). Unmatched junction bases numbered 3, after V lost 7 bases and J lost 2 bases. Sequenced material: peripheral blood. The clonotype was recovered from a woman in her 70s with COVID-19, enrolled during active disease. The V call is TRBV19, the J call TRBJ2-3; TRBD2 matches 7 bases. The CDR3 DNA sequence: TGTGCCAGTATCGGGGGGACCACAGATACGCAGTATTTT. Its translation is CASIGGTTDTQYF.